This T cell receptor (beta chain) was documented in a study of radiotherapy plus CTLA-4 blockade in lung cancer. This clone was recorded once. V dropped 0 bases and J dropped 3 bases, with 6 bases sitting between them. Germline V gene lookup returns CDR1 MNHEY and CDR2 SVGAGI. This CDR3 contains 13 residues. Here immunoSEQ multiplex PCR was the method, and the copy in TCRdb shows in-frame clones only, minus some. Of roughly 53,000 clones in the sample, around 80% are singletons; the top ten hold 2.5% to 4%. The origin of this receptor is a human donor with non-small cell lung cancer who had a partial response to radiotherapy plus ipilimumab. The sequences come from peripheral blood, collected from a patient treated with radiotherapy plus ipilimumab. The chain combines TRBV6-5 with TRBJ2-7, with D possibly TRBD2 on 5 matching bases. DNA for the CDR3: TGTGCCAGCAGTTACTCAACTAGCTACGAGCAGTACTTC. Its protein is CASSYSTSYEQYF.